The following is a T cell receptor (beta chain) sequence with its context. The data stem from a study of tumor-infiltrating lymphocytes in primary liver carcinoma. Both blood RNA, taken from unsorted whole blood, and germline DNA were extracted. Roughly 4 milliliters of peripheral blood were drawn preoperatively. The V end lost 4 bases, the J end lost 2 bases, and 14 bases lay between the germline ends. The CDR3 consists of 15 residues. Starting material of about 480 ng total RNA yielded TCR beta cDNA via a constant-region primer. Libraries covering TCR beta were generated through three nested multiplex PCR rounds (using a slightly modified ARM-PCR). TRBV1-TRBV30 forward primers paired with a C-beta reverse primer drove the first two PCR rounds, 10 cycles each. TCRdb independently ran MiXCR on the multiplex PCR reads; one entry per CDR3 protein. This sample has 300,000 to 350,000 distinct CDR3 sequences, with less than 70% found just once.

The specimen was peripheral blood. The TCR originated in a man between 35 and 55 years old with primary liver carcinoma and hepatitis B virus infection. This rearrangement joins TRBV12-3 or TRBV12-4 to TRBJ2-5; TRBD2 is a possible D gene (6 bases). The CDR3 coding sequence is TGTGCCAGCAGTTCCGGGAGACTGACTCAAGAGACCCAGTACTTC. It is translated as CASSSGRLTQETQYF.